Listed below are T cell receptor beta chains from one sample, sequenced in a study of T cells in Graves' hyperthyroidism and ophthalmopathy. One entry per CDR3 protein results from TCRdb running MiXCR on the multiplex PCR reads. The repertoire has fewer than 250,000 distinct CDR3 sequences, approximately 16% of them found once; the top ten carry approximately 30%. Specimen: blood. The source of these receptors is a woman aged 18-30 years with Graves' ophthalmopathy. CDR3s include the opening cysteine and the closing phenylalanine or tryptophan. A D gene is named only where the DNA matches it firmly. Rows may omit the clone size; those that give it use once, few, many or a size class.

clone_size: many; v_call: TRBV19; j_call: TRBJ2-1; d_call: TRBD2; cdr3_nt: TGTGCCAGTAGTATTCTACTAGCGGGCTACAATGAGCAGTTCTTC; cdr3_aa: CASSILLAGYNEQFF
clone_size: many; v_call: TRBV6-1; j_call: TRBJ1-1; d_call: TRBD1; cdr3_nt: TGTGCCAGCGGACGGAGACGGGACAGGGCGACTGAAGCTTTCTTT; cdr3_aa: CASGRRRDRATEAFF
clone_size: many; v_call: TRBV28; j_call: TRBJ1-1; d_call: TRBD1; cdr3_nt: TGTGCCAGCAGTTTATTAGGGACAGGGAAGATCCAAAACACTGAAGCTTTCTTT; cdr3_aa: CASSLLGTGKIQNTEAFF
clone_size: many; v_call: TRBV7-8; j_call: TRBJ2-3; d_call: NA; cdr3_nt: TGTGCCAGCAGCTTAATGATCGGAGCGACAGATACGCAGTATTTT; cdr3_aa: CASSLMIGATDTQYF
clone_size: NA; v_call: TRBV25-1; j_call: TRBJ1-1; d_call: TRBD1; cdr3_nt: TGTGCCAGCACCCTATCCGGGACAGGGGGCACTGAAGCTTTCTTT; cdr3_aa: CASTLSGTGGTEAFF
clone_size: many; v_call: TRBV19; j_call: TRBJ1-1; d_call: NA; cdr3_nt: TGTGCCAGTAGTAGGGTGGAGAACACTGAAGCTTTCTTT; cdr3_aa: CASSRVENTEAFF
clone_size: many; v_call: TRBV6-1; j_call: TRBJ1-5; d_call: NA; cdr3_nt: TGTGCCAGTAATCAAAGCAATCAGCCCCAGCATTTT; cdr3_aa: CASNQSNQPQHF
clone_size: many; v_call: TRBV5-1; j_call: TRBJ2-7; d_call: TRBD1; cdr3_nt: TGCGCCAGCAGCTTGGGACAGGGTCGGGGCGAGCAGTACTTC; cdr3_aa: CASSLGQGRGEQYF
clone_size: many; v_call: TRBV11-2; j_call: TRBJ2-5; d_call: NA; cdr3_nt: TGTGCCAGCAGCGCGGACAGTGCGGCCCTCCAAGAGACCCAGTACTTC; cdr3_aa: CASSADSAALQETQYF
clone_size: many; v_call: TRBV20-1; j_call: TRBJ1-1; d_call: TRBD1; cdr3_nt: TGCAGTGCTAGAGATCTTCTGAGCGAGTCAGGGGGCGCAGGAGAGGACACTGAAGCTTTCTTT; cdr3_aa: CSARDLLSESGGAGEDTEAFF
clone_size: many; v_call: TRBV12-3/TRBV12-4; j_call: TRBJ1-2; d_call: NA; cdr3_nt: TGTGCCAGCAGTGTGGGGGAAAACTATGGCTACACCTTC; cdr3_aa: CASSVGENYGYTF
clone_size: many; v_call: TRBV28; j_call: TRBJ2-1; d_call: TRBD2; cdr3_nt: TGTGCCAGCAGGCTAGCGGGGGTAGGTGCCAATGAGCAGTTCTTC; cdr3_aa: CASRLAGVGANEQFF
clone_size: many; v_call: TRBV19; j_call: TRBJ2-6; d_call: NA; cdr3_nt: TGTGCCAGTAGTCGGCAACAGGTCTCTGGGGCCAACGTCCTGACTTTC; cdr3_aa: CASSRQQVSGANVLTF
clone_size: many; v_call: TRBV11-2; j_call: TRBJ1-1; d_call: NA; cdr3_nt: TGTGCCAGCAGCACCCCCTTTTTGCACACTGAAGCTTTCTTT; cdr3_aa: CASSTPFLHTEAFF
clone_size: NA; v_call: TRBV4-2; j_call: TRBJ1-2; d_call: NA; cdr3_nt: TGTGCCAGCAGCCAAGATTACTTCCTCCTAGACTATGGCTACACCTTC; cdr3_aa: CASSQDYFLLDYGYTF
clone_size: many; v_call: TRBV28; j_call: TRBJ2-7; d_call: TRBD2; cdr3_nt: TGTGCCAGCAGGCCGACAGGGGCCGGACTAGCGGGAGATATCTACGAGCAGTACTTC; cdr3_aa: CASRPTGAGLAGDIYEQYF
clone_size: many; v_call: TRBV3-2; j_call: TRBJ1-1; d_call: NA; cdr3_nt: TGTGCCAGCAGCCAAGATCTAGGCAGGGGGCCCCGGAACACTGAAGCTTTCTTT; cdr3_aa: CASSQDLGRGPRNTEAFF
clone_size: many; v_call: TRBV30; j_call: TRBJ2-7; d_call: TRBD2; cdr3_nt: TGTGCCTGGAAAACTAGCGGGAGCTACGAGCAGTACTTC; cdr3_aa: CAWKTSGSYEQYF
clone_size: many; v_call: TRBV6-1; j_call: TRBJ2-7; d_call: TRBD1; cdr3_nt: TGTGCCAGCAGCCCAACTGGACAGGTCTACGAGCAGTACTTC; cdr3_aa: CASSPTGQVYEQYF
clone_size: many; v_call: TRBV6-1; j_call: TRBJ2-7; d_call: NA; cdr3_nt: TGTGCCAGCAGTCCGGGCCGAGGTGCCCACAGCTCCTACGAGCAGTACTTC; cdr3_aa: CASSPGRGAHSSYEQYF
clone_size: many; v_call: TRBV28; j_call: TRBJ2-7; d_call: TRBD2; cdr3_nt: TGTGCCAGTACCCCGCAGCGGGAGGCCTACGAGCAGTACTTC; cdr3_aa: CASTPQREAYEQYF
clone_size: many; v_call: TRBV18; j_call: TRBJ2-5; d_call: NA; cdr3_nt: TGTGCCAGCTCACCCGGATACGACAGAAAAGAGACCCAGTACTTC; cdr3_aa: CASSPGYDRKETQYF
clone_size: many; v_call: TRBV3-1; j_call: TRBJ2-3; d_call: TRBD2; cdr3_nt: TGTGCCAGCAGCCAAGGACTAGCGGGGGGCGGTGGAGATACGCAGTATTTT; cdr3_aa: CASSQGLAGGGGDTQYF
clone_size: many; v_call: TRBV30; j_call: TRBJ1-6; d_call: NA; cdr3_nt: TGTGCCTGGACCCGGTCAGCGGGCAATTCACCCCTCCACTTT; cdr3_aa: CAWTRSAGNSPLHF
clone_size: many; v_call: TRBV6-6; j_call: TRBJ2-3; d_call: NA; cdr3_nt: TGTGCCAGCAGTTACTTGGGGACTAGCACAGATACGCAGTATTTT; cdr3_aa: CASSYLGTSTDTQYF
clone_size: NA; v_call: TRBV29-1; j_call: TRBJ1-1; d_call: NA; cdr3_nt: TGCAGCGTCGCGGAGGGCAACCAGGGGTCGGCTGAAGCTTTCTTT; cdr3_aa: CSVAEGNQGSAEAFF
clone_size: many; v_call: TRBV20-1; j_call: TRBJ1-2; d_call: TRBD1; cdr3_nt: TGCAGTGCTACCCCCAGGACAGGAGACTATGGCTACACCTTC; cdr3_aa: CSATPRTGDYGYTF
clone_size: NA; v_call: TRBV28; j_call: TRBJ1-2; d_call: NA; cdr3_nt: TGTGCCAGCAGTTTCCGAGGCTGGGGGGCGTCAGGCTATGGCTACACCTTC; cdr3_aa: CASSFRGWGASGYGYTF
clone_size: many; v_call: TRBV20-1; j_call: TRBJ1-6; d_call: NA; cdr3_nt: TGCAGTGCTAGGATGAGGGACACAGATTCACCCCTCCACTTT; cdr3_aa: CSARMRDTDSPLHF
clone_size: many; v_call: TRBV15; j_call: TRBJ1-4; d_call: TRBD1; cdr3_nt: TGTGCCACCAGCAGGCCTAGGGACAGCGAGTACCATAATGAAAAACTGTTTTTT; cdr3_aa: CATSRPRDSEYHNEKLFF
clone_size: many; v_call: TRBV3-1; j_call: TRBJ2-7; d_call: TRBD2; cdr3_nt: TGTGCCAGCAGCCAAGATGGCCTAGCGGGTGCTTACGAGCAGTACTTC; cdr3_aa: CASSQDGLAGAYEQYF
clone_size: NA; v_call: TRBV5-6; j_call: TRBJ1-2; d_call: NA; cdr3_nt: TGTGCCAGCAGCTTGGCCGGGAGGGCTGATAACTATGGCTACACCTTC; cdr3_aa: CASSLAGRADNYGYTF
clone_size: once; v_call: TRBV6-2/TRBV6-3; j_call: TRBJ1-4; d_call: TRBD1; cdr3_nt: TGTGCCAGCAACGCTCAGGGGGGGGCTAATGAAAAACTGTTTTTT; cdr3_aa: CASNAQGGANEKLFF
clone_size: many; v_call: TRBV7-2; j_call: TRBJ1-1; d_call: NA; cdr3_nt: TGTGCCAGCAGCCTTTCCCGGGACGTTGAAGCTTTCTTT; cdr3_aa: CASSLSRDVEAFF
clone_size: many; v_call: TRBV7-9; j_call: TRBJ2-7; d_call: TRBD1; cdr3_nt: TGTGCCAGCAGCTTAGGTCGACAGGGACACGAGCAGTACTTC; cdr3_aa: CASSLGRQGHEQYF
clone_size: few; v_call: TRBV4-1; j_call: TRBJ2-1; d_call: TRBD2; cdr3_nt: TGCGCCAGCAGCCAATGGGCGAAGCGGGAGGGGGACAATGAGCAGTTCTTC; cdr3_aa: CASSQWAKREGDNEQFF
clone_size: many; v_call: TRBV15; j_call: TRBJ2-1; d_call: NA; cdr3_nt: TGTGCCACCAGCACTCTAGCGCTGACCTACAATGAGCAGTTCTTC; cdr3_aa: CATSTLALTYNEQFF
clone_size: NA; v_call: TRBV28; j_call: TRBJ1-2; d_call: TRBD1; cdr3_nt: TGTGCCAGCAGTGACCCCAGGGGGCGAGGCTACACCTTC; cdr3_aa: CASSDPRGRGYTF
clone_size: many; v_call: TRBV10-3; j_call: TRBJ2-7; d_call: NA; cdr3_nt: TGTGCCATCAGTGAGTCGGGGCAGGACTACGAGCAGTACTTC; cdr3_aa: CAISESGQDYEQYF
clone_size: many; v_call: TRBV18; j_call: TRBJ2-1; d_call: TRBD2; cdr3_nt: TGTGCCAGCTCACCCGGACTAGACCCCTCCTACAATGAGCAGTTCTTC; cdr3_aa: CASSPGLDPSYNEQFF
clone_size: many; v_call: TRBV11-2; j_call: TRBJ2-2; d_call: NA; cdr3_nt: TGTGCCAGCAGCTTAGGCCAGCACGCGAACACCGGGGAGCTGTTTTTT; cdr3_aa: CASSLGQHANTGELFF
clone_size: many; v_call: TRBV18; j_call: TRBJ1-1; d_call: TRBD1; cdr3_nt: TGTGCCAGCTCACCACCGACAGGGATGAACACTGAAGCTTTCTTT; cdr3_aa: CASSPPTGMNTEAFF
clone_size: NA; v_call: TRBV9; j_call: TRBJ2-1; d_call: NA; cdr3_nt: TGTGCCAGCAGCGTAGGAAACAATGAGCAGTTCTTC; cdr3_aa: CASSVGNNEQFF
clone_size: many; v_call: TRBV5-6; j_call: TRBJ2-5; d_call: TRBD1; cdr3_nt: TGTGCCAGCAGTCAAGACAGGGGGCACGGAGTAGTGGAGACCCAGTACTTC; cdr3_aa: CASSQDRGHGVVETQYF
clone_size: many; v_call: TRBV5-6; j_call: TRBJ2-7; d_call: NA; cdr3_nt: TGTGCCAGCAGCTTGGTGGTTGACTACGAGCAGTACTTC; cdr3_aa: CASSLVVDYEQYF
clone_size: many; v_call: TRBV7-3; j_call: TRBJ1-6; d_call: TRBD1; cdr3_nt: TGTGCCAGCAGCTGGGACAGAGATAATTCACCCCTCCACTTT; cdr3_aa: CASSWDRDNSPLHF
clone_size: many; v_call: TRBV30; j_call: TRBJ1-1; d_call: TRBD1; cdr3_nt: TGTGCCTGGTCGGGACAGGTGAACACTGAAGCTTTCTTT; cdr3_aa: CAWSGQVNTEAFF
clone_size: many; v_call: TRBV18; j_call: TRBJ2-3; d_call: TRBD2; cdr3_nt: TGTGCCAGCTCACCCTCAGCGGGAGTAACAGATACGCAGTATTTT; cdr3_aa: CASSPSAGVTDTQYF
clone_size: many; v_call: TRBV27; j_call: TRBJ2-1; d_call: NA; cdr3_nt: TGTGCCAGCAGTCCCTATGGGCTAGGGCACAATGAGCAGTTCTTC; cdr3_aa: CASSPYGLGHNEQFF
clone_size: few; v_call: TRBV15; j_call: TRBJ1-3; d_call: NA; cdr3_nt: TGTGCCACCAGCAGAGATAAAGGGGTGGCAGGGAACACCATATATTTT; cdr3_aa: CATSRDKGVAGNTIYF
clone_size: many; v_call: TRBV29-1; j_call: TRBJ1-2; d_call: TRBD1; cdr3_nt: TGCAGCGTTGAAGACTCCTATGAGGACAGGGGACATGGCTACACCTTC; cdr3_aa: CSVEDSYEDRGHGYTF
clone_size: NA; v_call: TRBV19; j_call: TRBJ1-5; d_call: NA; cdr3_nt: TGTGCCAGTAGTATAGGACCGTATAGCAATCAGCCCCAGCATTTT; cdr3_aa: CASSIGPYSNQPQHF
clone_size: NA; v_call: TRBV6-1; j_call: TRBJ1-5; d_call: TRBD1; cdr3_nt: TGTGCCAGCAGTCAACCGGGACAGGGAGGTCGGAGCAATCAGCCCCAGCATTTT; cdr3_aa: CASSQPGQGGRSNQPQHF
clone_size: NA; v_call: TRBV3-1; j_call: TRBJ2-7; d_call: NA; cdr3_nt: TGTGCCAGCAGCCAAGGGACAGCCGCCTACGAGCAGTACTTC; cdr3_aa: CASSQGTAAYEQYF
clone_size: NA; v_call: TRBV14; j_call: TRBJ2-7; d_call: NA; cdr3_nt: TGTGCCAGCAGCCAAGAGAGGTCCGAGCAGTACTTC; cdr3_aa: CASSQERSEQYF